Detailed here is one TCR beta chain. What it recognizes is unknown. CDR1 and CDR2 from the germline V gene are SGHVS and FNYEAQ. Trimming removed 8 bases from V and 3 bases from J, with 11 bases in between. The CDR3 has 13 residues. The PCR was carried out with 60 Vbeta primers and 13 Jbeta primers. Clones were read by immunoSEQ multiplex PCR, and TCRdb kept only the in-frame ones, dropping some. The sample carries some 150,000 clones, approximately 8.9% recorded once. This sample is part of a study of cytomegalovirus exposure and HLA in healthy donors. General study findings and limits: TCR beta V- and J-gene trimming was later associated with a missense DCLRE1C variant. Clonal expansion was found to be greater in HLA-associated TCR beta chains than in equally common others in a later analysis.

The sequenced material came from PBMCs. The receptor comes from a woman in her forties in good health and CMV-seropositive. The chain carries TRBV7-6 and TRBJ2-1; TRBD2 might be the D (7 bases). CDR3 residues: CASGGALYNEQFF. The CDR3 DNA reads as TGTGCCAGCGGGGGGGCCCTCTACAATGAGCAGTTCTTC. The entire variable domain, with the rest obtained from reference TRBV7-6 and TRBJ2-1, is as follows: GAGVSQSPRYKVTKRGQDVALRCDPISGHVSLYWYRQALGQGPEFLTYFNYEAQQDKSGLPNDRFSAERPEGSISTLTIQRTEQRDSAMYRCASGGALYNEQFFGPGTRLTVL.